The clone carrying this T cell receptor (beta chain) has a handful of counts. The antigen remains unidentified. Sequencing used immunoSEQ multiplex PCR; TCRdb keeps in-frame clones, though not all of them. The data contain around 620,000 clones, roughly 95% of them singletons. Naive CD8 isolation took CD45RO-negative cells positively selected for CCR7 and excluded terminally differentiated effector memory CD45RA+ cells. HIV-negative, healthy adults without recent acute infections or vaccinations were the donors. This sample is part of a study of shared clonotypes between healthy human individuals. Overall study context: The donor pool was made up of a couple of women and a few men aged 18 to 49. Each donor contributed plates that comprised three CD4 naive, three CD4 memory, two CD8 naive and one CD8 memory.

Notes on the study in general: Sharing across a few donors was seen in 4.5% to 6.5% of naive CD4 clonotypes.

The sample taken for sequencing was naive CD8+ T cells sorted from blood. This sequence originates from a woman younger than 45 in good health.

The CDR3 is CASSQVTEGGEAFF. CDR3 bases: TGTGCCAGCAGCCAAGTAACAGAGGGAGGTGAAGCTTTCTTT. V usage is TRBV4-2 and J usage is TRBJ1-1, with no clear D. The CDR3 contains 14 residues. Germline V lookup: CDR1 LGHNA, CDR2 YNFKEQ. Trimming shortened V by 1 base and J by 7 bases, and 13 bases separated the two germline ends.